This TCR beta chain was identified during a study of blood T cell repertoires in COVID-19. Whole-study context: Samples representing acute and convalescent COVID-19 were sourced from the United States, Italy and Spain. In each case, the material was cDNA or gDNA derived from T cells, B-cell-depleted T cells, or PBMCs.

Trimming at V came to 5 bases and at J to 3 bases, leaving 10 bases not matched to a gene. The germline gives CDR1 SEHNR, CDR2 FQNEAQ (reference sequence). The CDR3 is 16 residues long. Per the original methods: Quantification of nucleated cells was approximated via reference gene primer amplification. The assay was immunoSEQ multiplex PCR, and TCRdb's table has in-frame clones only and misses some. V, J and clone size are taken as reported in that table, and D and trimming were inferred from the DNA itself. The sample records under 250,000 clones, approximately 90% being singletons. Sequenced sample: peripheral blood. The TCR comes from a man between 35 and 55 years old with acute or convalescent COVID-19. This chain joins TRBV7-9 and TRBJ1-1; 9 bases are a match to TRBD1. The CDR3 protein is CASSTRQGVMDTEAFF. CDR3 nucleotides: TGTGCCAGCAGCACAAGACAGGGGGTTATGGACACTGAAGCTTTCTTT.